A selection of T cell receptor beta chains follows, all from one sample in a study of blood T cell repertoires in COVID-19. This table comes from immunoSEQ multiplex PCR, and its TCRdb copy is limited to in-frame clones, with some not included. The table records 150,000 to 200,000 clones, 84% of them present only once. The sample comprised peripheral blood. The receptor set was obtained from a human donor in a cohort sampled during active COVID-19. The CDR3 runs from the conserved cysteine through the conserved F or W. Each record gives: J gene, D gene, V gene, clone size, CDR3 protein, CDR3 DNA. D genes are given only for firm matches. A clone size is listed for some rows: how often the clone was seen (once, few, many), or a class if it is expanded.

J: TRBJ1-5; D: TRBD1; V: TRBV19; size: NA; CDR3: CASSPDRASLTSNQPQHF; DNA: TGTGCCAGTAGCCCCGACAGGGCCTCACTGACAAGCAATCAGCCCCAGCATTTT
J: TRBJ2-5; D: NA; V: TRBV4-1; size: once; CDR3: CASSPAGYQETQYF; DNA: TGCGCCAGCAGCCCCGCGGGTTACCAAGAGACCCAGTACTTC
J: TRBJ2-3; D: NA; V: TRBV7-2; size: NA; CDR3: CASSFGAPRDTQYF; DNA: TGTGCCAGCAGCTTTGGGGCCCCACGGGATACGCAGTATTTT
J: TRBJ1-3; D: NA; V: TRBV6-6; size: once; CDR3: CASSQRQLRSGNTIYF; DNA: TGTGCCAGCAGTCAGCGACAGCTCCGCTCTGGAAACACCATATATTTT
J: TRBJ2-5; D: NA; V: TRBV10-3; size: NA; CDR3: CAIKPGGSQETQYF; DNA: TGTGCCATCAAACCGGGGGGCTCGCAAGAGACCCAGTACTTC
J: TRBJ1-1; D: NA; V: TRBV5-1; size: once; CDR3: CASSPKSGATEAFF; DNA: TGCGCCAGCAGCCCCAAGTCAGGGGCAACTGAAGCTTTCTTT
J: TRBJ2-3; D: NA; V: TRBV27; size: NA; CDR3: CASSLRGGGNTDTQYF; DNA: TGTGCCAGCAGCCTAAGGGGTGGGGGGAACACAGATACGCAGTATTTT
J: TRBJ2-3; D: TRBD2; V: TRBV19; size: NA; CDR3: CASKKAGGTDTQYF; DNA: TGTGCCAGTAAGAAGGCGGGGGGCACAGATACGCAGTATTTT
J: TRBJ1-6; D: TRBD1; V: TRBV27; size: NA; CDR3: CASSLSVGGTGVSPLHF; DNA: TGTGCCAGCAGTTTATCAGTGGGGGGGACAGGGGTGTCACCCCTCCACTTT
J: TRBJ2-7; D: NA; V: TRBV7-2; size: NA; CDR3: CASSSGQLQYF; DNA: TGTGCCAGCAGCTCCGGACAGCTGCAGTACTTC
J: TRBJ2-7; D: TRBD1; V: TRBV7-9; size: NA; CDR3: CASSSRDRELLSYEQYF; DNA: TGTGCCAGCAGCTCCCGGGACAGGGAACTCTTGTCCTACGAGCAGTACTTC
J: TRBJ2-3; D: TRBD2; V: TRBV2; size: once; CDR3: CASFGTSGADRPTDTQYF; DNA: TGTGCCAGCTTTGGGACTAGCGGGGCCGACAGACCGACAGATACGCAGTATTTT
J: TRBJ1-3; D: NA; V: TRBV4-1; size: NA; CDR3: CASSHPYTSSGNTIYF; DNA: TGCGCCAGCAGCCACCCGTACACCAGCTCTGGAAACACCATATATTTT
J: TRBJ2-7; D: NA; V: TRBV11-2; size: NA; CDR3: CASSLDRGRARNYEQYF; DNA: TGTGCCAGCAGCTTAGATCGTGGCAGGGCAAGGAACTACGAGCAGTACTTC
J: TRBJ2-6; D: NA; V: TRBV13; size: NA; CDR3: CASSPMFLADQAGANVLTF; DNA: TGTGCCAGCAGCCCCATGTTTCTGGCCGATCAAGCGGGGGCCAACGTCCTGACTTTC
J: TRBJ1-1; D: NA; V: TRBV3-1/TRBV3-2; size: NA; CDR3: CASSLTLNTEAFF; DNA: TGTGCCAGCAGCCTCACATTGAACACTGAAGCTTTCTTT
J: TRBJ2-2; D: TRBD2; V: TRBV5-1; size: NA; CDR3: CASSLFASGRTGELFF; DNA: TGCGCCAGCAGCTTGTTCGCTAGCGGACGTACCGGGGAGCTGTTTTTT
J: TRBJ1-5; D: TRBD1; V: TRBV30; size: NA; CDR3: CAWDGQGNQPQHF; DNA: TGTGCCTGGGATGGACAGGGCAATCAGCCCCAGCATTTT
J: TRBJ1-4; D: NA; V: TRBV6-6; size: NA; CDR3: CASSYRWAEKLFF; DNA: TGTGCCAGCAGTTATCGGTGGGCTGAAAAACTGTTTTTT
J: TRBJ2-5; D: NA; V: TRBV7-2; size: NA; CDR3: CASSFGGVPRETQYF; DNA: TGTGCCAGCAGCTTCGGCGGGGTCCCTCGGGAGACCCAGTACTTC
J: TRBJ2-7; D: NA; V: TRBV5-1; size: NA; CDR3: CASSLDTGSKEQYF; DNA: TGCGCCAGCAGCTTGGATACGGGTTCGAAAGAGCAGTACTTC
J: TRBJ1-1; D: TRBD1; V: TRBV5-1; size: NA; CDR3: CASSQDRGVGTEAFF; DNA: TGCGCCAGCAGCCAGGACAGGGGAGTTGGCACTGAAGCTTTCTTT
J: TRBJ2-2; D: NA; V: TRBV4-1; size: NA; CDR3: CASSPRQVTGELFF; DNA: TGCGCCAGCAGCCCCCGACAAGTCACCGGGGAGCTGTTTTTT
J: TRBJ2-1; D: TRBD2; V: TRBV10-1; size: NA; CDR3: CAIPELADHNEQFF; DNA: TGCGCCATCCCGGAACTAGCGGACCACAATGAGCAGTTCTTC
J: TRBJ2-7; D: NA; V: TRBV29-1; size: NA; CDR3: CSVSGRAGGVYEQYF; DNA: TGCAGCGTCTCCGGGAGGGCAGGGGGAGTGTACGAGCAGTACTTC
J: TRBJ2-5; D: TRBD2; V: TRBV6-2/TRBV6-3; size: NA; CDR3: CASSYTSGQETQYF; DNA: TGTGCCAGCAGTTATACTAGCGGCCAAGAGACCCAGTACTTC
J: TRBJ1-2; D: NA; V: TRBV5-4; size: once; CDR3: CASSLGEWAENGYTF; DNA: TGTGCCAGCAGCTTGGGGGAGTGGGCAGAGAATGGCTACACCTTC
J: TRBJ2-2; D: NA; V: TRBV20-1; size: NA; CDR3: CSALRLGELFF; DNA: TGCAGTGCCCTCAGGCTCGGGGAGCTGTTTTTT
J: TRBJ2-1; D: TRBD2; V: TRBV2; size: once; CDR3: CASSEGGGEYNEQFF; DNA: TGTGCCAGCAGTGAAGGCGGGGGGGAATACAATGAGCAGTTCTTC
J: TRBJ1-3; D: TRBD1; V: TRBV19; size: NA; CDR3: CASRQGSNTIYF; DNA: TGTGCCAGTAGACAGGGGTCAAACACCATATATTTT
J: TRBJ2-3; D: NA; V: TRBV9; size: NA; CDR3: CASSPRGGNTDTQYF; DNA: TGTGCCAGCAGCCCAAGGGGGGGAAACACAGATACGCAGTATTTT
J: TRBJ1-4; D: TRBD1; V: TRBV2; size: NA; CDR3: CASRAGTGEEKLFF; DNA: TGTGCCAGCAGGGCCGGGACAGGGGAGGAAAAACTGTTTTTT
J: TRBJ2-7; D: NA; V: TRBV7-3; size: NA; CDR3: CASSPGPGDEQYF; DNA: TGTGCCAGCAGCCCCGGACCCGGGGACGAGCAGTACTTC
J: TRBJ1-2; D: NA; V: TRBV13; size: NA; CDR3: CASSLGVGANYGYTF; DNA: TGTGCCAGCAGCTTAGGGGTGGGAGCGAACTATGGCTACACCTTC
J: TRBJ1-2; D: NA; V: TRBV6-4; size: NA; CDR3: CAGQSYGYTF; DNA: TGTGCCGGACAGAGCTATGGCTACACCTTC
J: TRBJ1-5; D: NA; V: TRBV7-6; size: NA; CDR3: CASSLEPGRVNQPQHF; DNA: TGTGCCAGCAGCTTAGAGCCAGGGCGCGTCAATCAGCCCCAGCATTTT
J: TRBJ1-5; D: NA; V: TRBV2; size: NA; CDR3: CASSETWLANQPQHF; DNA: TGTGCCAGCAGTGAGACTTGGTTGGCAAATCAGCCCCAGCATTTT
J: TRBJ1-4; D: NA; V: TRBV6-5; size: NA; CDR3: CASSPLNEKLFF; DNA: TGTGCCAGCAGTCCGTTGAATGAAAAACTGTTTTTT
J: TRBJ1-2; D: NA; V: TRBV7-9; size: NA; CDR3: CASRRSRDKGYGYTF; DNA: TGTGCCAGCAGACGGAGCCGGGACAAAGGCTATGGCTACACCTTC
J: TRBJ1-1; D: TRBD1; V: TRBV9; size: NA; CDR3: CASSVGTGGEAFF; DNA: TGTGCCAGCAGCGTAGGGACAGGGGGGGAAGCTTTCTTT
J: TRBJ2-7; D: TRBD1; V: TRBV4-1; size: NA; CDR3: CASSQERTGEGRTEQYF; DNA: TGCGCCAGCAGCCAAGAGAGGACAGGGGAGGGAAGGACCGAGCAGTACTTC
J: TRBJ1-1; D: NA; V: TRBV5-4; size: NA; CDR3: CASSRDWTDKAFF; DNA: TGTGCCAGCAGCAGAGACTGGACAGACAAAGCTTTCTTT